A selection of T cell receptor beta chains follows, all from one sample in a study of persistence of HIV-infected CD4 T cells. The method was immunoSEQ multiplex PCR; TCRdb's version includes in-frame clones alone and lacks a portion of them. The data contain about 64,000 clones, 65% to 75% of them singletons. For these TCRs, the target antigens are not known. Sample: CD4+ T cells sorted from PBMCs after roughly 19-hour stimulation, taken from a patient who received antiretroviral therapy. These receptors all stem from an adult man with HIV who was CMV-seropositive. Each CDR3 is given with its conserved first and last residue. The D gene is left open where the match is weak. Clone sizes are given selectively: once, few, many, or a class where the clone is expanded.

clone_size	cdr3_length	v_call	d_call	j_call	cdr3_aa	cdr3_nt
few	14	TRBV2	-	TRBJ1-5	CASTPQGGNQPQHF	TGTGCCAGCACCCCCCAAGGGGGAAATCAGCCCCAGCATTTT
once	16	TRBV5-1	TRBD1	TRBJ1-6	CASSFDLPGQGSPLHF	TGCGCCAGCAGCTTTGATCTTCCGGGACAGGGTTCACCCCTCCACTTT
-	13	TRBV6-5	-	TRBJ1-2	CASSTGGGYGYTF	TGTGCCAGCAGCACGGGGGGGGGCTATGGCTACACCTTC
-	15	TRBV5-1	-	TRBJ2-7	CASSLAGQSSYEQYF	TGCGCCAGCAGCTTGGCCGGACAGAGCTCCTACGAGCAGTACTTC
-	15	TRBV5-4	TRBD1	TRBJ2-6	CASSQTGAGANVLTF	TGTGCCAGCAGCCAGACAGGGGCTGGGGCCAACGTCCTGACTTTC
-	14	TRBV7-9	TRBD1	TRBJ1-2	CASSSLTGDYGYTF	TGTGCCAGCAGCTCATTGACAGGGGACTATGGCTACACCTTC
-	15	TRBV7-9	TRBD1	TRBJ2-7	CASSLVRGWTYEQYF	TGTGCCAGCAGCTTAGTCAGGGGGTGGACCTACGAGCAGTACTTC
few	15	TRBV5-5	-	TRBJ1-4	CASSANLGTNEKLFF	TGTGCCAGCAGCGCAAACCTGGGAACTAATGAAAAACTGTTTTTT
-	20	TRBV18	-	TRBJ1-6	CASSPHPLKAAGVRNSPLHF	TGTGCCAGCTCACCTCACCCACTCAAAGCAGCAGGGGTAAGAAATTCACCCCTCCACTTT
-	15	TRBV9	TRBD1	TRBJ2-2	CASSARADRDGELFF	TGTGCCAGCAGCGCACGAGCAGACAGGGACGGGGAGCTGTTTTTT
-	16	TRBV19	-	TRBJ1-3	CASSLWTNSAGNTIYF	TGTGCCAGTAGTCTCTGGACCAACTCGGCCGGAAACACCATATATTTT
-	13	TRBV19	TRBD1	TRBJ2-3	CATGQDSTDTQYF	TGTGCCACCGGACAGGACAGCACAGATACGCAGTATTTT
-	13	TRBV2	-	TRBJ2-7	CASKQGTSSEQYF	TGTGCCAGCAAACAAGGGACCTCGAGCGAGCAGTACTTC
few	13	TRBV6-6	-	TRBJ1-2	CASSIQAGYGYTF	TGTGCCAGCAGCATACAGGCAGGCTATGGCTACACCTTC
-	11	TRBV19	-	TRBJ1-1	CASTRDTLAFF	TGTGCCAGTACACGGGACACTTTGGCTTTCTTT
few	15	TRBV4-2	-	TRBJ1-5	CASSQGGTGGQPQHF	TGTGCCAGCAGCCAAGGAGGGACTGGAGGCCAGCCCCAGCATTTT
-	15	TRBV6-5	-	TRBJ1-5	CASSPARGINQPQHF	TGTGCCAGCAGTCCAGCGAGGGGGATCAATCAGCCCCAGCATTTT
-	14	TRBV3-1/TRBV3-2	-	TRBJ1-5	CASSPGAVNQPQHF	TGTGCCAGCAGCCCAGGGGCAGTCAATCAGCCCCAGCATTTT
-	16	TRBV5-1	TRBD2	TRBJ2-3	CASSLGLAGGSDTQYF	TGCGCCAGCAGCCTTGGACTAGCGGGGGGGTCCGATACGCAGTATTTT
-	13	TRBV10-2	-	TRBJ1-2	CASSETEGHGYTF	TGCGCCAGCAGTGAAACGGAGGGGCATGGCTACACCTTC
-	16	TRBV24-1	TRBD1	TRBJ2-3	CATSDRDRGLEDTQYF	TGTGCCACCAGTGATAGGGACAGGGGGTTAGAAGATACGCAGTATTTT
-	14	TRBV6-2/TRBV6-3	TRBD1	TRBJ1-1	CASSTRTGNTEAFF	TGTGCCAGCAGTACGCGGACAGGGAACACTGAAGCTTTCTTT
-	13	TRBV7-3	TRBD1	TRBJ1-1	CASSRQGSSEAFF	TGTGCCAGCAGCAGACAGGGGAGCAGTGAAGCTTTCTTT
few	14	TRBV7-2	-	TRBJ1-5	CASSLVGGRPPQHF	TGTGCCAGCAGCTTAGTGGGTGGGCGTCCGCCCCAGCATTTT
-	15	TRBV10-2	TRBD1	TRBJ1-2	CASSERTGTNYGYTF	TGCGCCAGCAGTGAGAGGACAGGGACTAACTATGGCTACACCTTC
-	15	TRBV18	-	TRBJ1-1	CASSLGAGTNTEAFF	TGTGCCAGCTCACTCGGGGCCGGAACGAACACTGAAGCTTTCTTT
-	13	TRBV9	-	TRBJ1-6	CASSVEEYSPLHF	TGTGCCAGCAGCGTAGAGGAGTATTCACCCCTCCACTTT
-	14	TRBV6-5	-	TRBJ2-3	CASAKSKGADTQYF	TGTGCCAGCGCGAAATCCAAAGGGGCAGATACGCAGTATTTT
-	15	TRBV7-8	TRBD1	TRBJ1-3	CASSARDSSRNTIYF	TGTGCCAGCAGCGCCCGGGACAGTAGTCGAAACACCATATATTTT
-	14	TRBV3-1/TRBV3-2	TRBD2	TRBJ2-1	CASSYLTSANEQFF	TGTGCCAGCAGTTACCTGACTAGCGCCAATGAGCAGTTCTTC
once	17	TRBV27	-	TRBJ1-4	CASSLSPGTTISEKLFF	TGTGCCAGCAGTTTGTCACCCGGGACAACGATTTCTGAAAAACTGTTTTTT
few	15	TRBV19	-	TRBJ1-5	CASSGEIHSNQPQHF	TGTGCCAGTAGTGGGGAGATTCATAGCAATCAGCCCCAGCATTTT
-	12	TRBV28	-	TRBJ1-5	CASSSPGKPQHF	TGTGCCAGCAGCTCCCCGGGAAAACCCCAGCATTTT
few	17	TRBV6-1	TRBD1	TRBJ1-1	CASSARAGQGFDTEAFF	TGTGCCAGCAGTGCCAGGGCGGGACAGGGATTTGACACTGAAGCTTTCTTT
-	16	TRBV7-9	TRBD1	TRBJ1-3	CASSLEGTVSGNTIYF	TGTGCCAGCAGCTTAGAAGGGACAGTCTCTGGAAACACCATATATTTT
few	15	TRBV19	-	TRBJ1-3	CASSTRGSGGNTIYF	TGTGCCAGTAGTACGAGGGGTAGCGGTGGAAACACCATATATTTT
-	13	TRBV11-3	-	TRBJ1-1	CASDETGETEAFF	TGTGCCAGCGATGAAACGGGGGAAACTGAAGCTTTCTTT
-	13	TRBV12-3/TRBV12-4	TRBD1	TRBJ1-1	CAGGTGGNTEAFF	TGTGCCGGGGGGACAGGGGGAAACACTGAAGCTTTCTTT
-	14	TRBV18	-	TRBJ1-5	CASSGGQGPQPQHF	TGTGCCAGCTCAGGGGGCCAGGGGCCTCAGCCCCAGCATTTT
-	13	TRBV4-1	-	TRBJ1-4	CASSFLEGEKLFF	TGCGCCAGCAGCTTCCTCGAGGGAGAAAAACTGTTTTTT
-	15	TRBV6-5	TRBD1	TRBJ2-3	CASSYGQDRTDTQYF	TGTGCCAGCAGTTACGGACAGGACCGCACAGATACGCAGTATTTT
-	12	TRBV5-1	-	TRBJ2-3	CASSSPADTQYF	TGCGCCAGCAGCTCCCCCGCAGATACGCAGTATTTT
-	17	TRBV9	TRBD1	TRBJ2-2	CASSVVPGTGGTGELFF	TGTGCCAGCAGCGTAGTTCCCGGGACAGGGGGCACCGGGGAGCTGTTTTTT
few	14	TRBV7-6	TRBD1	TRBJ2-7	CASSFGQGVYEQYF	TGTGCCAGCAGCTTTGGGCAGGGGGTCTACGAGCAGTACTTC
-	15	TRBV7-7	TRBD2	TRBJ2-3	CASSPGLARTDTQYF	TGTGCCAGCAGCCCAGGACTAGCGCGAACAGATACGCAGTATTTT
-	14	TRBV6-5	-	TRBJ2-6	CASNPTPGANVLTF	TGTGCCAGCAACCCGACCCCTGGGGCCAACGTCCTGACTTTC
few	16	TRBV6-1	-	TRBJ1-2	CASSEGRGGSFYGYTF	TGTGCCAGCAGTGAAGGTCGGGGCGGATCTTTCTATGGCTACACCTTC
-	13	TRBV28	-	TRBJ1-1	CATLGGGYTEAFF	TGTGCCACCCTCGGGGGGGGGTACACTGAAGCTTTCTTT
-	17	TRBV4-2	TRBD1	TRBJ1-6	CASSQKAGGQGPPILHF	TGTGCCAGCAGCCAAAAAGCGGGGGGACAGGGGCCTCCGATCCTCCACTTT
few	15	TRBV4-2	-	TRBJ2-7	CASSQELKASYEQYF	TGTGCCAGCAGCCAAGAGTTAAAGGCGTCCTACGAGCAGTACTTC
-	16	TRBV24-1	TRBD1	TRBJ1-5	CATSDTRQGPNQPQHF	TGTGCCACCAGTGATACCCGACAGGGGCCAAATCAGCCCCAGCATTTT
few	15	TRBV3-1/TRBV3-2	-	TRBJ2-2	CASSQLTSQAGELFF	TGTGCCAGCAGCCAGCTTACTAGCCAAGCCGGGGAGCTGTTTTTT